One and the same sample provided the 21 T cell receptor beta chains below, sequenced in a study of vaccination and CD4 T cells after COVID-19. These receptors lack a known antigen. Sequencing of the DNA from cultured CD4+ T cells was carried out with the Oncomine TCR Beta short-read assay. MiXCR, run by TCRdb on the PCR reads, gives a single entry per CDR3 protein. The sample holds about 23,000 distinct CDR3 sequences; 30% to 45% are singletons and the top ten take around 8.2%. Time point reported: late sampling 161 to 241 days after vaccination in a few convalescent patients. Specified treatment: approximately 9-day PBMC culture with coronavirus spike peptide pools or control peptides (ViraFEST assay). The material sequenced was CD4+ T cells from blood, cultured in vitro, taken about 7 months after SARS-CoV-2 vaccination. Receptors originate from a human donor who had recovered from COVID-19.

The chain couples TRBV7-2 to TRBJ1-1; 9 bases map to TRBD1. Trimming at V came to 3 bases and at J to 5 bases, leaving 1 base not matched to a gene. The germline V gene encodes CDR1 SGHTA and CDR2 FQGNSA. This CDR3 comprises 13 residues. The CDR3 protein is CASSFGTGTEAFF. CDR3 nucleotides: TGTGCCAGCAGCTTCGGGACAGGGACTGAAGCTTTCTTT. Filled out from reference TRBV7-2 and TRBJ1-1, the complete variable domain reads GAGVSQSPSNKVTEKGKDVELRCDPISGHTALYWYRQSLGQGLEFLIYFQGNSAPDKSGLPSDRFSAERTGGSVSTLTIQRTQQEDSAVYLCASSFGTGTEAFFGQGTRLTVV.

This clonotype came up a few times. A read error may explain this, as a much larger clone is one base away. The chain joins TRBV7-2 to TRBJ2-3, with D hard to call. The CDR3 has 11 residues. Germline values: CDR1 SGHTA, CDR2 FQGNSA. Trimming shortened V by 3 bases and J by 2 bases, and 0 bases separated the two germline ends. The CDR3 sequence is CASSFTDTQYF. The CDR3 bases are TGTGCCAGCAGCTTCACAGATACGCAGTATTTT.

This clonotype was seen a handful of times. The genes are TRBV7-9 and TRBJ2-5; TRBD2 aligns across 8 bases. There are 14 residues in the CDR3. V gave up 4 bases and J gave up 3 bases; unmatched junction bases: 4. Germline V gene lookup returns CDR1 SEHNR and CDR2 FQNEAQ (reference sequence). CDR3 residues: CASSSGGGEETQYF. The DNA of the CDR3 is TGTGCCAGCAGCTCGGGGGGGGGAGAAGAGACCCAGTACTTC.

CDR3: CASSLSQGPQYF. CDR3 in DNA: TGTGCCAGCAGTTTATCGCAGGGTCCGCAGTATTTT. V gene TRBV27 combines with J gene TRBJ2-3, with TRBD1 as a possible D gene (5 bases). With 0 bases removed from V and 10 bases from J, the gap between germline ends came to 8 bases. Germline CDR1 and CDR2: MNHEY and SMNVEV (reference sequence). The CDR3 loop spans 12 amino acids.

The chain couples TRBV7-8 to TRBJ2-7, with a possible D match to TRBD1 (6 bases). Trimming took off 4 bases at V and 4 bases at J, with 8 bases between the two ends. The CDR3 spans 12 residues. Germline CDR1 and CDR2: SGHVS and FQNEAQ. The CDR3 here is CASSSTGYEQYF. The CDR3 nucleotides are TGTGCCAGCAGCTCAACAGGGTACGAGCAGTACTTC.

This clonotype qualifies as medium-sized. CDR3 sequence: CSAVGQNTEAFF. The CDR3 nucleotides read TGCAGTGCTGTGGGACAGAACACTGAAGCTTTCTTT. The chain couples TRBV20-1 to TRBJ1-1; weak D call: TRBD1 (6 bases). Trimming shortened V by 5 bases and J by 1 base, and 8 bases separated the two germline ends. CDR3 size: 12 residues. CDR1 is DFQATT and CDR2 is SNEGSKA in the germline V gene (reference sequence).

This rearrangement joins TRBV21-1 to TRBJ2-1; TRBD1, the D gene given by the table, was not confirmed from the DNA. TRBV21-1 is a pseudogene locus. The CDR3 has 15 amino acids. The CDR3 sequence is CASSPPGISYNEQFF. The CDR3 nucleotides read TGTGCCAGCAGCCCACCAGGGATTTCCTACAATGAGCAGTTCTTC.

This clonotype has a handful of counts. The gene calls are TRBV7-2 and TRBJ2-1, with TRBD1 as a possible D gene (6 bases). V lost 1 base and J lost 7, with 17 bases in between. Germline V gene lookup returns CDR1 SGHTA and CDR2 FQGNSA. CDR3 length equals 16 residues. CDR3 bases: TGTGCCAGCAGCTTAGGGGGATTCAGGGGAAGGAATGAGCAGTTCTTC. Protein product: CASSLGGFRGRNEQFF.

This clonotype has just a few counts. The V and J genes are TRBV28 and TRBJ2-5, with D perhaps TRBD1 (6 bases). CDR1 and CDR2 (germline): MDHEN, SYDVKM. V gave up 7 bases and J gave up 1 base, with 16 bases separating them. CDR3 length equals 15 residues. Written as DNA, the CDR3 is TGTGCCAGCACCCTAACAGGGTATGGCCAAGAGACCCAGTACTTC. Its translation: CASTLTGYGQETQYF.

CDR3 nucleotides: TGTGCCAGCAGTTTTTCTTTAGCGGCGTTCTCCTACGAGCAGTACTTC. Translated: CASSFSLAAFSYEQYF. This chain uses TRBV28 with TRBJ2-7, with a possible D match to TRBD2 (6 bases). The ends were cut back, 3 bases at V and 0 bases at J, with 15 bases in the middle. Germline loops: CDR1 MDHEN, CDR2 SYDVKM. This CDR3 spans 16 amino acids.

The chain's CDR3 is CASSSLHLPHRGRWETQYF. CDR3 DNA sequence: TGTGCCAGCAGTTCCCTCCATCTTCCTCACAGGGGGCGTTGGGAGACCCAGTACTTC. The rearrangement uses TRBV28 and TRBJ2-5; the match to TRBD1 covers 9 bases. V trimming: 4 bases; J trimming: 5 bases; junction bases outside the gene matches: 20. Germline V lookup: CDR1 MDHEN, CDR2 SYDVKM. The CDR3 loop spans 19 amino acids.

The table lists this clonotype with a few counts. DNA for the CDR3: TGTGCCAGCAGTTTAGTAGGGTACTCCTACGAGCAGTACTTC. Encoded protein: CASSLVGYSYEQYF. V gene TRBV28 combines with J gene TRBJ2-7, with D unclear. The CDR3 is 14 amino acids. V was clipped by 2 bases and J by 0 bases, with 8 bases between them. The germline V gene has CDR1 MDHEN and CDR2 SYDVKM.

This clonotype has a handful of counts. This chain links TRBV20-1 with TRBJ2-1; 8 bases are a match to TRBD2. CDR3 length: 15 residues. After removal of 4 bases from V and 4 bases from J, the junction contained 9 bases not matched to a gene. Germline V gene lookup returns CDR1 DFQATT and CDR2 SNEGSKA (reference sequence). The CDR3 DNA is TGCAGTGCTAACACGGGAGGGACCTATTACAATGAGCAGTTCTTC. The encoded protein is CSANTGGTYYNEQFF.

There are a few counts of this clonotype. The chain links TRBV7-9 to TRBJ2-1; tentative D call: TRBD1 (6 bases). CDR1 and CDR2 from the germline V gene are SEHNR and FQNEAQ (reference sequence). CDR3 length: 17 amino acids. Trimming pared 5 bases from V and 8 bases from J, leaving 25 bases between. CDR3: CASSPGRDTLRSDEQFF. As DNA, the CDR3 is TGTGCCAGCAGCCCCGGCCGGGACACCCTGAGGTCCGATGAGCAGTTCTTC.

The chain couples TRBV6-2 or TRBV6-3 to TRBJ1-1; TRBD1 agrees at 7 bases. With V trimmed by 2 bases and J by 10 bases, 13 bases remained unmatched. Germline V CDR1 and CDR2: MNHEY, SVGEGT. The CDR3 totals 15 residues. The CDR3 coding sequence is TGTGCCAGCAGTTACCCATTTGTACAGGGGCGCGGAGCTTTCTTT. This translates into CASSYPFVQGRGAFF.

This clonotype was picked up one time. The V call is TRBV27, the J call TRBJ1-6; TRBD1 is a possible D gene (5 bases). The CDR3 is 16 amino acids. Germline CDR1 MNHEY, CDR2 SMNVEV (reference sequence). Between the trimmed V and J ends, which lost 4 bases and 5 bases, there was a span of 15 bases. CDR3 DNA: TGTGCCAGCAGTTCAAACCAGGGACCCCATAATTCACCCCTCCACTTT. Translating it yields CASSSNQGPHNSPLHF.

The chain employs TRBV7-9 and TRBJ2-1; 8 bases line up with TRBD2. The CDR3 contains 20 residues. The junction had 23 bases not matched to a gene; V was cut back by 5 bases and J by 5 bases. Germline lookup yields CDR1 SEHNR and CDR2 FQNEAQ (reference sequence). CDR3 in DNA: TGTGCCAGCAGCCCTGATGCGGGCTCGGTTCGCGGGAGGCGACACAATGAGCAGTTCTTC. As protein: CASSPDAGSVRGRRHNEQFF.

This clonotype was seen a handful of times. The chain links TRBV2 to TRBJ2-5; D perhaps matches TRBD1 (6 bases). V was shortened by 7 bases and J by 2 bases, with 14 bases between the two germline ends. This CDR3 has 14 amino acids. Per the germline V gene, CDR1 is SNHLY and CDR2 is FYNNEI. The CDR3 loop is CASTRGRLQETQYF. In DNA, the CDR3 is TGTGCCAGCACCAGGGGCCGACTTCAAGAGACCCAGTACTTC.

This sequence joins TRBV20-1 and TRBJ1-5, with 7 nucleotides matching TRBD1. This CDR3 comprises 14 residues. Germline V gene lookup returns CDR1 DFQATT and CDR2 SNEGSKA (reference sequence). Trimming took 2 bases from V and 4 from J; bases not matched to a gene: 5. For the CDR3, the DNA is TGCAGTGCTAGAACCGGGACAGAGAATCAGCCCCAGCATTTT. It is translated as CSARTGTENQPQHF.

CDR3 sequence (DNA): TGTGCCAGCAGCTTAACCGAGACAGTGACTAGCACAGATACGCAGTATTTT. It codes for CASSLTETVTSTDTQYF. This chain links TRBV7-9 with TRBJ2-3, with D possibly being TRBD1 (5 bases). The V end was cut by 2 bases, the J end by 0 bases, with 15 bases between. Germline V gives CDR1 SEHNR, CDR2 FQNEAQ (reference sequence). This CDR3 region has 17 residues.

V and J are TRBV6-4 and TRBJ2-1; the D gene could be TRBD1 or TRBD2 (5 bases each). CDR3 size: 15 residues. V was clipped by 2 bases and J by 6 bases, with 14 bases between them. Germline-derived CDR1 and CDR2 are MRHNA and SNTAGT. The CDR3 region has the DNA TGTGCCAGCAGTGACGGGGACCCGGCCTCCAATGAGCAGTTCTTC. Its protein product is CASSDGDPASNEQFF.